The 11 T cell receptor beta chains below come from one sample, sequenced in a study of T-cell reconstitution after alpha-beta-depleted transplantation in children. Researchers prepared the TCRbeta library using unique molecular identifiers, the study reports. TCRdb fed the PCR reads into MiXCR, producing one record per CDR3 protein. This sample yields roughly 100,000 distinct CDR3 sequences, of which approximately 8% are seen a single time; 16% belongs to the top ten. Here the sequenced sample was PBMCs, taken before TCRalphabeta/CD19-depleted stem cell transplant. The receptors derive from a boy under 10 years old with acute lymphoblastic leukemia, due to receive a stem cell transplant.

This clonotype was recorded a few times. The chain is built from TRBV5-6 and TRBJ1-5; 8 positions agree with TRBD1. Trimming removed 4 bases from V and 2 bases from J; junction bases left unmatched: 5. The CDR3 sequence is 15 residues long. The germline CDR1 and CDR2 sequences are SGHDT and YYEEEE. CDR3 DNA: TGTGCCAGCAGCCCAGGGGGCGCAGGCAATCAGCCCCAGCATTTT. Protein product: CASSPGGAGNQPQHF. Combining the CDR3 with reference TRBV5-6 and TRBJ1-5 gives the whole variable domain DAGVTQSPTHLIKTRGQQVTLRCSPKSGHDTVSWYQQALGQGPQFIFQYYEEEERQRGNFPDRFSGHQFPNYSSELNVNALLLGDSALYLCASSPGGAGNQPQHFGDGTRLSIL.

This clonotype was detected many times. The chain links TRBV7-8 to TRBJ1-4, with 9 bases aligning to TRBD1. V was clipped by 9 bases and J by 5 bases; unmatched bases: 13. The germline CDR1 and CDR2 sequences are SGHVS and FQNEAQ. The CDR3 is 16 amino acids. CDR3 nucleotide sequence: TGTGCCAGGATCCAGGGACAGGGTCTATTGAATGAAAAACTGTTTTTT. Its protein is CARIQGQGLLNEKLFF.

This chain joins TRBV4-1 and TRBJ1-5; D might be TRBD1 (5 bases). V lost 0 bases, J lost 9 bases, and 18 bases lay in between. Germline V gene data show CDR1 as MGHRA and CDR2 as YSYEKL. This CDR3 is built from 16 residues. For the CDR3, the DNA is TGCGCCAGCAGCCAAGAGGGACCCCAGGCCGCCGGGCCCCAGCATTTT. It encodes CASSQEGPQAAGPQHF.

The table lists this clonotype with many counts. This rearrangement joins TRBV4-3 to TRBJ2-3; possibly TRBD2 for D (6 bases). Germline CDR1 and CDR2: LGHNA and YSLEER. The CDR3 contains 17 residues. V lost 3 bases to trimming and J lost 3 bases, with 19 bases between them. The CDR3: CASSQKLPGTGTDTQYF. In nucleotides, the CDR3 is TGCGCCAGCAGCCAGAAACTTCCAGGGACTGGGACAGATACGCAGTATTTT.

This clonotype showed up just a few times. The rearrangement links TRBV7-2 to TRBJ1-5; 8 nucleotides agree with TRBD1. Trimming removed 5 bases from V and 7 bases from J; junction bases left unmatched: 7. This CDR3 has 14 residues. Germline V gives CDR1 SGHTA, CDR2 FQGNSA. CDR3 protein: CASSPQGARQPQHF. DNA for the CDR3: TGTGCCAGCAGCCCGCAGGGGGCGAGGCAGCCCCAGCATTTT. The entire variable domain, with the rest obtained from reference TRBV7-2 and TRBJ1-5, is as follows: GAGVSQSPSNKVTEKGKDVELRCDPISGHTALYWYRQSLGQGLEFLIYFQGNSAPDKSGLPSDRFSAERTGGSVSTLTIQRTQQEDSAVYLCASSPQGARQPQHFGDGTRLSIL.

The chain joins TRBV20-1 to TRBJ2-2, with D unclear. There are 12 residues in the CDR3. Germline assignment: CDR1 DFQATT and CDR2 SNEGSKA (reference sequence). V lost 7 bases and J lost 1, with 7 bases in between. The CDR3 sequence: CSVLQNTGELFF. Here the CDR3 DNA reads TGCAGTGTCCTCCAGAACACCGGGGAGCTGTTTTTT.

V gene TRBV2 combines with J gene TRBJ2-7, with 7 bases that match TRBD2. The CDR3 is 13 residues long. V shed 8 bases, J shed 0 bases, and the junction held 4 bases outside the gene matches. The V gene's germline CDR1 is SNHLY and CDR2 FYNNEI. The CDR3 loop is CASGRDYSYEQYF. DNA of the CDR3: TGTGCCAGCGGCCGGGACTACTCCTACGAGCAGTACTTC.

The J gene is TRBJ2-3, the V gene TRBV6-1; 11 bases map to TRBD2. J was trimmed by 6 bases and V by 5 bases; bases with no gene match: 10. CDR1 and CDR2 (germline): MNHNS, SASEGT. The CDR3 contains 16 residues. The CDR3 sequence is CASSTRLAGNTDTQYF. The CDR3 coding sequence is TGTGCCAGCAGTACCAGACTAGCGGGGAATACTGATACGCAGTATTTT.

The rearrangement uses TRBV10-3 and TRBJ2-1; 11 bases match TRBD2. CDR1 ENHRY and CDR2 SYGVKD come from the germline V gene. CDR3 length equals 19 residues. V shed 1 base, J shed 1 base, and the junction held 9 bases outside the gene matches. The CDR3 sequence: CAISELLAGGPESYNEQFF. DNA for the CDR3: TGTGCCATCAGTGAGTTGTTAGCGGGGGGGCCTGAGTCCTACAATGAGCAGTTCTTC.

This clonotype showed up many times. This chain uses TRBV7-2 with TRBJ1-2, with D maybe TRBD1 (6 bases). Germline CDR1 is SGHTA and CDR2 is FQGNSA. The CDR3 runs 13 residues. V gave up 2 bases and J gave up 3 bases, with 7 bases separating them. The CDR3 sequence is CASSLRGDYGYTF. DNA of the CDR3: TGTGCCAGCAGCTTAAGGGGGGACTATGGCTACACCTTC.

This clonotype was found many times. This chain links TRBV25-1 with TRBJ2-5; D is perhaps TRBD1 or TRBD2 (5 bases each). There are 16 residues in the CDR3. Trimming pared 1 base from V and 5 bases from J, leaving 17 bases between. Germline CDR1 reads MGHDK; CDR2 reads SYGVNS. The CDR3 region has the DNA TGTGCCAGCAGTGAATTGGGACGTTTATTGGGGGAGACCCAGTACTTC. It codes for CASSELGRLLGETQYF. The complete variable domain, with remaining parts taken from reference TRBV25-1 and TRBJ2-5, reads EADIYQTPRYLVIGTGKKITLECSQTMGHDKMYWYQQDPGMELHLIHYSYGVNSTEKGDLSSESTVSRIRTEHFPLTLESARPSHTSQYLCASSELGRLLGETQYFGPGTRLLVL.